The 23 T cell receptor beta chains listed next were all sequenced from one sample in a study of type 1 and type 2 diabetes patients. Genomic DNA was the PCR template. A primer set of 30 forward and 13 reverse primers amplified the CDR3. TCRdb independently ran MiXCR on the multiplex PCR reads; one entry per CDR3 protein. The data show about 270,000 distinct CDR3 sequences, with roughly 50% seen just once and 12% to 15% held by the top ten. The sample taken for sequencing was peripheral blood mononuclear cells (PBMCs). These receptors were collected from a man between 18 and 35 years old with type 2 diabetes.

This clonotype was picked up one time. The CDR3 does not end in the conserved phenylalanine or tryptophan, so this is likely a read error. V gene TRBV7-2 combines with J gene TRBJ1-6; 8 bases match TRBD1. This CDR3 has 15 amino acids. CDR1 and CDR2 from the germline V gene are SGHTA and FQGNSA. V dropped 6 bases and J dropped 9; count of bases not matched to a gene: 10. As DNA, the CDR3 is TGTGCCAGCAGGCAAAATCAGGGGGCAGGTTCACCCCTCCACTCT. It translates to CASRQNQGAGSPLHS.

As for this clonotype: The conserved phenylalanine or tryptophan normally closing the CDR3 is absent here, so this likely arose from a read error. This chain uses TRBV24-1 with TRBJ2-7; weak D call: TRBD1 (5 bases). Trimming shortened V by 3 bases and J by 0 bases, and 8 bases separated the two germline ends. This CDR3 is built from 14 residues. Germline V gene lookup returns CDR1 KGHDR and CDR2 SFDVKD. The CDR3 DNA sequence: TGTGCCACCAGTGATGCAGGGAACTCCTACGAGCAGTACCTC. It is translated as CATSDAGNSYEQYL.

This clonotype has just one count. This is likely a read error, given that the CDR3 carries no conserved phenylalanine or tryptophan at its end. This chain connects TRBV4-3 to TRBJ1-2; D gene uncertain. CDR1 is LGHNA, CDR2 YSLEER, per germline. The CDR3 sequence is 16 residues long. Trimming took off 1 base at V and 1 base at J, with 13 bases between the two ends. Here the CDR3 reads CASSQGIRIYNYGYTY. The CDR3 region has the DNA TGCGCCAGCAGCCAAGGTATAAGGATTTATAACTATGGCTACACCTAC.

This clonotype has just a few counts. The chain is built from TRBV30 and TRBJ1-1, with D uncertain. V lost 1 base, J lost 1 base, and 7 bases lay in between. This CDR3 is built from 13 residues. CDR1 is GTSNPN and CDR2 is SVGIG in the germline V gene (reference sequence). CDR3 in DNA: TGTGCCTGGAGTGCACAGAGGAACACTGAAGCTTTCTTT. It encodes CAWSAQRNTEAFF.

The chain is built from TRBV6-5 and TRBJ1-2, with D uncertain. V dropped 0 bases and J dropped 4 bases, with 6 bases sitting between them. The CDR3 loop spans 13 amino acids. CDR1 is MNHEY, CDR2 SVGAGI, per germline. DNA for the CDR3: TGTGCCAGCAGTTACTCTAACTTCTATGGCTACACCTTC. Protein product: CASSYSNFYGYTF.

This clonotype came up many times. V is TRBV10-2 and J is TRBJ2-1; D not resolved. Deletions cut 5 bases from V and 9 bases from J, with 8 bases between. CDR3 length equals 11 residues. Per the germline V gene, CDR1 is WSHSY and CDR2 is SAAADI. The DNA for the CDR3 is TGCGCCAGCAGTCCACGGTTTGAGCAGTTCTTC. Its protein product is CASSPRFEQFF.

V usage is TRBV7-8 and J usage is TRBJ2-7; D might be TRBD1 or TRBD2, each matching 5 bases. CDR3 length: 15 residues. Trimming removed 2 bases from V and 2 bases from J, with 13 bases in between. Germline V gene data show CDR1 as SGHVS and CDR2 as FQNEAQ. The CDR3 reads CASSLSWDGTYEQYF. CDR3 nucleotide sequence: TGTGCCAGCAGCTTATCCTGGGACGGGACCTACGAGCAGTACTTC.

The chain couples TRBV19 to TRBJ1-4; TRBD1 matches 10 bases. The germline CDR1 and CDR2 sequences are LNHDA and SQIVND (reference sequence). V was pared by 7 bases and J by 4 bases, with 6 bases of the junction left unmatched. CDR3 length equals 15 residues. The CDR3 region is CASNRRDRGNEKLFF. CDR3 sequence (DNA): TGTGCCAGTAACAGAAGGGACAGGGGTAATGAAAAACTGTTTTTT. The full variable domain, with the rest looked up from reference TRBV19 and TRBJ1-4, is DGGITQSPKYLFRKEGQNVTLSCEQNLNHDAMYWYRQDPGQGLRLIYYSQIVNDFQKGDIAEGYSVSREKKESFPLTVTSAQKNPTAFYLCASNRRDRGNEKLFFGSGTQLSVL.

V and J are TRBV7-9 and TRBJ1-5; weak D call: TRBD1 (6 bases). The V end lost 2 bases, the J end lost 7 bases, and 9 bases lay between the germline ends. This CDR3 comprises 13 residues. Germline V gives CDR1 SEHNR, CDR2 FQNEAQ (reference sequence). The CDR3 bases are TGTGCCAGCAGCTTAACAGGGCAGCAGCCCCAGCATTTT. Translating gives CASSLTGQQPQHF. Complete variable domain (other parts from reference TRBV7-9 and TRBJ1-5): DTGVSQNPRHKITKRGQNVTFRCDPISEHNRLYWYRQTLGQGPEFLTYFQNEAQLEKSRLLSDRFSAERPKGSFSTLEIQRTEQGDSAMYLCASSLTGQQPQHFGDGTRLSIL.

The chain links TRBV6-1 to TRBJ2-7; possible D gene TRBD1, 5 bases. Germline lookup yields CDR1 MNHNS and CDR2 SASEGT. Deletions cut 6 bases from V and 5 bases from J, with 14 bases between. This CDR3 has 13 residues. CDR3 bases: TGTGCCAGCAGCCTGGACACCGTTAACGAGCAGTACTTC. This sequence encodes CASSLDTVNEQYF.

This clonotype was detected a few times. One end of the junction does not line up with germline, which may come from a read error. This chain connects TRBV20-1 to TRBJ2-3, with D uncertain. CDR3 length equals 8 residues. Looked up from germline, CDR1 is DFQATT and CDR2 is SNEGSKA (reference sequence). CDR3 protein: CSARARVF. CDR3 bases: TGCAGTGCTAGAGCTAGGGTATTT.

This clonotype has just a few counts. The V gene is TRBV30, the J gene TRBJ1-1, with unresolved D. Germline V gene lookup returns CDR1 GTSNPN and CDR2 SVGIG (reference sequence). Deletions cut 2 bases from V and 5 bases from J, with 12 bases between. The CDR3 is 13 amino acids. In DNA form, the CDR3 reads TGTGCCTGGAGTTCACCATCGGGGACTGAAGCTTTCTTT. This sequence encodes CAWSSPSGTEAFF.

There are many counts of this clonotype. This chain connects TRBV12-3 or TRBV12-4 to TRBJ1-5; D not certain. V was cut by 6 bases and J by 2 bases, with 11 bases left in between. This CDR3 has 14 residues. The chain's CDR3 is CASSWSLGNQPQHF. In DNA, the CDR3 is TGTGCCAGCAGCTGGTCATTGGGCAATCAGCCCCAGCATTTT.

This rearrangement joins TRBV9 to TRBJ2-7, with TRBD1 identical over 7 bases. Germline V lookup: CDR1 SGDLS, CDR2 YYNGEE. The CDR3 sequence is 12 residues long. Trimming took 4 bases from V and 4 from J; bases not matched to a gene: 2. CDR3 in amino acids: CASSNRGYEQYF. CDR3 in DNA: TGTGCCAGCAGCAACAGGGGTTACGAGCAGTACTTC.

This clonotype was recorded a few times. The chain is built from TRBV14 and TRBJ2-1; D may match TRBD1 or TRBD2 (6 bases each). The ends were cut back, 2 bases at V and 6 bases at J, with 23 bases in the middle. This CDR3 has 18 residues. Germline-derived CDR1 and CDR2 are SGHDN and FVKESK. The CDR3 loop reads CASSQTVYGGQIGNEQFF. As DNA, the CDR3 is TGTGCCAGCAGCCAAACCGTGTACGGGGGCCAGATCGGCAATGAGCAGTTCTTC.

This chain connects TRBV11-1 to TRBJ2-7; 7 bases are shared with TRBD2. The V gene's germline CDR1 is SGHAT and CDR2 FQDESV (reference sequence). With V trimmed by 5 bases and J by 5 bases, 6 bases remained unmatched. The CDR3 contains 13 residues. The DNA of the CDR3 is TGTGCCAGCAGCCTCGGGACTATACACGAGCAGTACTTC. Translated: CASSLGTIHEQYF. Full variable domain (remainder filled in from reference TRBV11-1 and TRBJ2-7): EAEVAQSPRYKITEKSQAVAFWCDPISGHATLYWYRQILGQGPELLVQFQDESVVDDSQLPKDRFSAERLKGVDSTLKIQPAELGDSAMYLCASSLGTIHEQYFGPGTRLTVT.

The genes are TRBV6-2 or TRBV6-3 and TRBJ2-5, with D hard to call. The ends were cut back, 0 bases at V and 3 bases at J, with 8 bases in the middle. CDR1 is MNHEY and CDR2 is SVGEGT in the germline V gene. The CDR3 is 14 amino acids. CDR3: CASSYSSQKETQYF. The CDR3 DNA is TGTGCCAGCAGTTACTCGAGTCAGAAAGAGACCCAGTACTTC.

V gene TRBV13 combines with J gene TRBJ1-6; 8 bases are shared with TRBD1. With 3 bases clipped from V and 7 bases from J, the junction kept 5 bases outside the gene matches. In germline, CDR1 is PRHDT, CDR2 FYEKMQ (reference sequence). The CDR3 is made up of 15 amino acids. Here the CDR3 reads CASSFMDRENSPLHF. The CDR3 nucleotides read TGTGCCAGCAGCTTCATGGACAGGGAAAATTCACCCCTCCACTTT.

CDR3 DNA sequence: TGTGCCAGCAGCCAAACAAACCCCTACAATGAGCAGTTCTTC. The encoded protein is CASSQTNPYNEQFF. The chain links TRBV7-8 to TRBJ2-1; D not resolved. Per the germline V gene, CDR1 is SGHVS and CDR2 is FQNEAQ. The CDR3 totals 14 residues. The V end lost 5 bases, the J end lost 2 bases, and 10 bases lay between the germline ends.

The rearrangement joins TRBV19 to TRBJ1-3, with 7 bases aligning to TRBD1. This CDR3 region has 15 residues. Germline assignment: CDR1 LNHDA and CDR2 SQIVND (reference sequence). The V gene end was trimmed by 5 bases and the J gene end by 0 bases; junction bases not matched to a gene: 4. CDR3 sequence (DNA): TGTGCCAGTAGTGCAGGGGGAAACTCTGGAAACACCATATATTTT. Encoded protein: CASSAGGNSGNTIYF.

The V gene is TRBV30, the J gene TRBJ1-6; D possibly corresponds to TRBD1 (5 bases). Germline V gene sequence: CDR1 GTSNPN, CDR2 SVGIG (reference sequence). CDR3 length: 14 amino acids. Between the trimmed V and J ends, which lost 3 bases and 7 bases, there was a span of 13 bases. The CDR3: CAWSVGPTNSPLHF. The DNA for the CDR3 is TGTGCCTGGAGCGTGGGACCGACGAATTCACCCCTCCACTTT.

This clonotype has a handful of counts. The J gene is TRBJ2-7, the V gene TRBV4-2; D uncertain. CDR3 length: 13 amino acids. Germline V lookup: CDR1 LGHNA, CDR2 YNFKEQ. V was trimmed by 1 base and J by 5 bases, leaving 9 bases between them. CDR3 DNA: TGTGCCAGCAGCCAAGGTGAGATCAACGAGCAGTACTTC. Its protein is CASSQGEINEQYF.

This clonotype showed up just a few times. The chain is built from TRBV30 and TRBJ2-1; D possibly corresponds to TRBD2 (6 bases). CDR3 length equals 14 residues. Trimming left V 6 bases short and J 7 bases short, with 19 bases between. Germline CDR1 reads GTSNPN; CDR2 reads SVGIG (reference sequence). The CDR3 DNA follows: TGTGCCTGCCCCGGGAGAATGGGGTGGAATGAGCAGTTCTTC. It is translated as CACPGRMGWNEQFF.